The clone carrying this T cell receptor (beta chain) has just one count. The data derive from a study of T cell changes during pregnancy in multiple sclerosis. With 4 bases clipped from V and 8 bases from J, the junction kept 3 bases outside the gene matches. Germline CDR1 reads SGHNT; CDR2 reads YENEEA. The CDR3 sequence is 13 residues long. Profiling relied on immunoSEQ multiplex PCR, and the TCRdb table lists in-frame clones only, not all of them. The data show 39,000 or so clones, 94% seen once. The sequence was collected from a female donor with multiple sclerosis, enrolled in a pregnancy study. Source: CD8+ T cells from peripheral blood mononuclear cells, taken in the third trimester of pregnancy. The chain is built from TRBV11-3 and TRBJ2-1, with 9 positions matching TRBD2. CDR3: CASSSGLAHEQFF. As DNA, the CDR3 is TGTGCCAGCAGCTCAGGACTAGCGCATGAGCAGTTCTTC.